A selection of T cell receptor beta chains follows, all from one sample in a study of a mutant IDH1 vaccine in newly diagnosed glioma. Using immunoSEQ multiplex PCR, the repertoire was profiled, and TCRdb retains in-frame clones only, with some absent. The sample shows about 96,000 clones, about 82% of them seen only once. The sequencing here drew on PBMCs, taken from a glioma patient treated with radiotherapy, temozolomide or both. The source of these receptors is a man in his forties with glioma. Both conserved end residues are part of each CDR3. Fields, in order: J gene, D gene, V gene, clone size, CDR3 length, CDR3 protein, CDR3 DNA. The D gene is left open where the match is weak. For some rows the clone size is stated as once, few or many, or as a class when expanded; others skip it.

>TRBJ2-5|-|TRBV19|-|16
CASSTPRVPHQETQYF
TGTGCCAGTAGTACCCCCCGAGTTCCGCACCAAGAGACCCAGTACTTC
>TRBJ1-2|-|TRBV29-1|-|15
CSVEDFARVNYGYTF
TGCAGCGTTGAAGATTTCGCCAGGGTCAACTATGGCTACACCTTC
>TRBJ2-2|-|TRBV9|-|13
CASSARGPGELFF
TGTGCCAGCAGCGCTCGTGGCCCCGGGGAGCTGTTTTTT
>TRBJ1-1|TRBD1|TRBV30|few|14
CAWRGTGPNTEAFF
TGTGCCTGGAGGGGGACAGGGCCGAACACTGAAGCTTTCTTT
>TRBJ1-1|TRBD1|TRBV4-3|-|14
CASSKGQGDTEAFF
TGCGCCAGCAGCAAGGGACAGGGGGACACTGAAGCTTTCTTT
>TRBJ1-1|-|TRBV9|-|12
CASSSVTIEAFF
TGTGCCAGCAGCTCAGTGACCATTGAAGCTTTCTTT
>TRBJ1-1|-|TRBV19|many|14
CASSMWGPNTEAFF
TGTGCCAGTAGTATGTGGGGCCCGAACACTGAAGCTTTCTTT
>TRBJ2-3|-|TRBV19|-|16
CASSTPRGGSTDTQYF
TGTGCCAGTAGTACCCCTCGGGGCGGGAGCACAGATACGCAGTATTTT
>TRBJ2-7|-|TRBV19|-|13
CASSISDSYEQYF
TGTGCCAGTAGTATTTCGGATTCCTACGAGCAGTACTTC
>TRBJ1-2|-|TRBV28|-|12
CASSAIPYGYTF
TGTGCCAGCAGTGCAATACCCTATGGCTACACCTTC
>TRBJ2-7|-|TRBV7-2|-|14
CASSPPQVPYEQYF
TGTGCCAGCAGTCCTCCCCAGGTACCCTACGAGCAGTACTTC
>TRBJ1-2|-|TRBV27|-|15
CASSLQGLSKHGYTF
TGTGCCAGCAGTTTGCAGGGACTAAGCAAACATGGCTACACCTTC
>TRBJ2-5|-|TRBV7-9|-|15
CASSPGHTAPETQYF
TGTGCCAGCAGCCCCGGCCACACCGCGCCAGAGACCCAGTACTTC
>TRBJ2-1|-|TRBV5-4|-|15
CASSLEETGYNEQFF
TGTGCCAGCAGCTTGGAAGAGACAGGCTACAATGAGCAGTTCTTC
>TRBJ1-6|-|TRBV27|-|18
CASSLLWGLSSYNSPLHF
TGTGCCAGCAGTTTATTATGGGGTTTGAGCTCCTATAATTCACCCCTCCACTTT
>TRBJ2-3|-|TRBV18|-|17
CASSPPRQKWDSDTQYF
TGTGCCAGCTCACCACCCCGGCAGAAGTGGGATTCAGATACGCAGTATTTT
>TRBJ1-1|-|TRBV7-9|-|15
CASSLGTNRDTEAFF
TGTGCCAGCAGCTTGGGCACCAACAGGGACACTGAAGCTTTCTTT
>TRBJ2-1|TRBD2|TRBV11-2|-|13
CASSLTASGEQFF
TGTGCCAGCAGCTTAACGGCTAGCGGAGAGCAGTTCTTC
>TRBJ2-5|-|TRBV9|-|17
CASSVDGGGGVKETQYF
TGTGCCAGCAGCGTAGACGGGGGCGGCGGGGTTAAAGAGACCCAGTACTTC
>TRBJ1-5|-|TRBV5-4|few|14
CASSLAGAHQPQHF
TGTGCCAGCAGCTTGGCAGGCGCACATCAGCCCCAGCATTTT
>TRBJ2-6|TRBD1|TRBV10-3|-|15
CAISPQGDGANVLTF
TGTGCCATCAGCCCTCAGGGGGATGGGGCCAACGTCCTGACTTTC
>TRBJ2-4|-|TRBV28|-|15
CASSLPGLAKNIQYF
TGTGCCAGCAGTCTTCCGGGACTAGCCAAAAACATTCAGTACTTC
>TRBJ1-1|TRBD1|TRBV11-3|-|15
CASSPGTGGRTEAFF
TGTGCCAGCAGCCCCGGAACAGGGGGCAGGACTGAAGCTTTCTTT
>TRBJ2-1|-|TRBV7-2|-|16
CASSPRLPNAYNEQFF
TGTGCCAGCAGCCCGAGACTACCCAACGCCTACAATGAGCAGTTCTTC
>TRBJ1-2|-|TRBV7-2|-|13
CASSLVRDHGYTF
TGTGCCAGCAGCTTAGTCAGGGATCATGGCTACACCTTC
>TRBJ1-2|-|TRBV7-9|-|12
CASSGQKEGYTF
TGTGCCAGCAGCGGTCAGAAGGAAGGCTACACCTTC
>TRBJ2-7|TRBD2|TRBV7-2|-|15
CASSKGTSGLLEQYF
TGTGCCAGCAGCAAAGGGACTAGCGGGTTGCTCGAGCAGTACTTC
>TRBJ1-2|TRBD1|TRBV27|-|13
CASSLRDRDRKAF
TGTGCCAGCAGTTTAAGGGACAGGGACCGAAAAGCCTTC
>TRBJ2-7|-|TRBV27|-|12
CASSSGVYEQYF
TGTGCCAGCAGTTCCGGGGTCTACGAGCAGTACTTC
>TRBJ2-7|TRBD1|TRBV2|-|16
CASSEGGQGRFYEQYF
TGTGCCAGCAGTGAAGGCGGACAGGGTCGTTTCTACGAGCAGTACTTC
>TRBJ2-7|-|TRBV20-1|-|11
CSAVLDHEQYF
TGCAGTGCAGTTTTGGACCACGAGCAGTACTTC
>TRBJ2-7|TRBD2|TRBV5-1|-|16
CASSLGLLAGNYEQYF
TGCGCCAGCAGCTTGGGATTGCTAGCGGGGAACTACGAGCAGTACTTC
>TRBJ2-5|-|TRBV30|-|13
CAWSGALTETQYF
TGTGCCTGGAGTGGGGCCCTAACAGAGACCCAGTACTTC
>TRBJ2-1|TRBD2|TRBV6-4|once|15
CASSPLAGGRDEQFF
TGTGCCAGCAGCCCTCTAGCGGGGGGGCGGGATGAGCAGTTCTTC
>TRBJ2-7|-|TRBV30|-|13
CAWSVGLGYEQYF
TGTGCCTGGAGTGTAGGTCTTGGGTACGAGCAGTACTTC
>TRBJ2-7|-|TRBV19|-|17
CASSITTGQTLSYEQYF
TGTGCCAGTAGTATCACAACTGGACAGACCCTCTCCTACGAGCAGTACTTC
>TRBJ2-5|TRBD2|TRBV7-2|-|15
CASSLSGGALETQYF
TGTGCCAGCAGCTTATCCGGGGGGGCGCTTGAGACCCAGTACTTC
>TRBJ1-1|-|TRBV6-1|few|15
CASSEASRGHTEAFF
TGTGCCAGCAGTGAAGCGTCGAGGGGCCACACTGAAGCTTTCTTT
>TRBJ1-1|-|TRBV5-1|-|14
CASSLKGPNTEAFF
TGCGCCAGCAGCTTGAAAGGCCCGAACACTGAAGCTTTCTTT
>TRBJ2-7|-|TRBV11-2|-|17
CASSYHSGQSGAYEQYF
TGTGCCAGCAGCTACCACTCCGGACAGTCTGGGGCCTACGAGCAGTACTTC
>TRBJ1-1|TRBD1|TRBV4-3|-|18
CASSLSRAGTGVGTEAFF
TGCGCCAGCAGCCTCTCCCGGGCTGGGACAGGGGTAGGCACTGAAGCTTTCTTT